Shown below are 26 T cell receptor beta chains from a single sample sequenced in a study of cytomegalovirus exposure and HLA in healthy donors. The PCR was carried out with 60 Vbeta primers and 13 Jbeta primers. Here immunoSEQ multiplex PCR was the method, and the copy in TCRdb shows in-frame clones only, minus some. The profile shows around 180,000 clones, less than 75% of them singletons. Sequenced material: PBMCs. These receptors all stem from a girl between 5 and 17 years old in good health and CMV-seronegative.

This chain connects TRBV19 to TRBJ2-7; 9 positions match TRBD1. The trim removed 2 bases at V and 4 bases at J, leaving 6 bases unmatched. Germline CDR1 reads LNHDA; CDR2 reads SQIVND (reference sequence). The CDR3 has 15 residues. The CDR3 loop is CASSIMGQGEYEQYF. In nucleotides, the CDR3 is TGTGCCAGTAGTATAATGGGACAGGGTGAGTACGAGCAGTACTTC. Based on the CDR3 plus reference TRBV19 and TRBJ2-7, the full variable domain is DGGITQSPKYLFRKEGQNVTLSCEQNLNHDAMYWYRQDPGQGLRLIYYSQIVNDFQKGDIAEGYSVSREKKESFPLTVTSAQKNPTAFYLCASSIMGQGEYEQYFGPGTRLTVT.

There are a few counts of this clone. J is TRBJ1-5 and V is TRBV9; D unresolved. Germline V gene lookup returns CDR1 SGDLS and CDR2 YYNGEE. The V gene lost 7 bases and the J gene lost 0 bases, with 5 bases spanning the gap. The CDR3 loop spans 12 amino acids. The CDR3 DNA reads TGTGCCAGCGGGAGTAGCAATCAGCCCCAGCATTTT. Translation: CASGSSNQPQHF. Full variable domain (rest looked up from reference TRBV9 and TRBJ1-5): DSGVTQTPKHLITATGQRVTLRCSPRSGDLSVYWYQQSLDQGLQFLIQYYNGEERAKGNILERFSAQQFPDLHSELNLSSLELGDSALYFCASGSSNQPQHFGDGTRLSIL.

The chain carries TRBV4-1 and TRBJ2-7; 10 nucleotides align to TRBD1. Trimming took 3 bases from V and 4 from J; bases not matched to a gene: 6. The CDR3 contains 15 residues. Germline V CDR1 and CDR2: MGHRA, YSYEKL. CDR3 loop: CASSHLGTGVYEQYF. The CDR3 DNA reads as TGCGCCAGCAGCCACCTCGGGACAGGGGTGTACGAGCAGTACTTC.

The chain recombines TRBV6-5 with TRBJ2-5; 10 bases agree with TRBD2. The CDR3 contains 12 residues. The germline V gene has CDR1 MNHEY and CDR2 SVGAGI. CDR3 residues: CAASGGQETQYF. The CDR3 bases are TGTGCAGCTAGCGGGGGACAAGAGACCCAGTACTTC.

The chain employs TRBV5-1 and TRBJ2-1; 7 bases are shared with TRBD1. Germline V gene lookup returns CDR1 SGHRS and CDR2 YFSETQ. The CDR3 spans 16 residues. V was pared by 0 bases and J by 8 bases, with 11 bases of the junction left unmatched. CDR3 residues: CASSLGQGLAADEQFF. Here the CDR3 DNA reads TGCGCCAGCAGCTTGGGACAGGGTTTAGCAGCCGATGAGCAGTTCTTC.

V usage is TRBV28 and J usage is TRBJ1-5; D is ambiguous. Germline values: CDR1 MDHEN, CDR2 SYDVKM. V was clipped by 5 bases and J by 2 bases, with 13 bases between them. The CDR3 extends over 15 amino acids. CDR3 in amino acids: CASSTLEGGNQPQHF. For the CDR3, the DNA is TGTGCCAGCAGTACCCTTGAGGGAGGCAATCAGCCCCAGCATTTT.

The chain recombines TRBV6-6 with TRBJ2-3, with TRBD2 as a possible D gene (5 bases). V was cut by 6 bases and J by 5 bases, with 18 bases left in between. This CDR3 region has 15 residues. The V gene's germline CDR1 is MNHNY and CDR2 SVGAGI (reference sequence). This CDR3 is CASRPPRVARDTQYF. CDR3 bases: TGTGCCAGCAGGCCCCCGCGGGTGGCGCGAGATACGCAGTATTTT.

CDR3 DNA: TGTGCCAGCACCGACCGGGGGGGAGCCGATGGCTACACCTTC. Translated: CASTDRGGADGYTF. This chain connects TRBV13 to TRBJ1-2; tentative D call: TRBD1 (5 bases). The length of the CDR3 is 14 residues. The ends were cut back, 7 bases at V and 6 bases at J, with 18 bases in the middle. Germline lookup yields CDR1 PRHDT and CDR2 FYEKMQ (reference sequence).

Only a few counts were recorded for this clone. The chain employs TRBV6-4 and TRBJ2-1, with 10 bases aligning to TRBD2. The CDR3 contains 16 residues. After removal of 4 bases from V and 3 bases from J, the junction contained 6 bases not matched to a gene. Per germline, CDR1 MRHNA and CDR2 SNTAGT. Written as DNA, the CDR3 is TGTGCCAGCAGTGTCAACATAGCGGGGGGCTACAATGAGCAGTTCTTC. This codes for CASSVNIAGGYNEQFF.

This rearrangement joins TRBV7-9 to TRBJ1-5; D is possibly TRBD1 (5 bases). V was pared by 5 bases and J by 7 bases, with 15 bases between. CDR3 size: 14 residues. Germline values: CDR1 SEHNR, CDR2 FQNEAQ (reference sequence). Here the CDR3 reads CASSPPGEWQPQHF. The CDR3 bases are TGTGCCAGCAGCCCGCCGGGGGAATGGCAGCCCCAGCATTTT. Looking up the rest from reference TRBV7-9 and TRBJ1-5 gives the full variable domain: DTGVSQNPRHKITKRGQNVTFRCDPISEHNRLYWYRQTLGQGPEFLTYFQNEAQLEKSRLLSDRFSAERPKGSFSTLEIQRTEQGDSAMYLCASSPPGEWQPQHFGDGTRLSIL.

The CDR3 DNA follows: TGTGCCAGCAGCACTAGGACAGGGCGGGGAGCTGAAGCTTTCTTT. Its protein product is CASSTRTGRGAEAFF. The rearrangement uses TRBV5-4 and TRBJ1-1; TRBD1 matches at 8 bases. The CDR3 consists of 15 residues. V shed 4 bases, J shed 6 bases, and the junction held 11 bases outside the gene matches. Per the germline V gene, CDR1 is SGHNT and CDR2 is YYREEE (reference sequence).

The genes are TRBV5-4 and TRBJ1-1; D gene uncertain. Germline V gene lookup returns CDR1 SGHNT and CDR2 YYREEE (reference sequence). V was cut by 4 bases and J by 0 bases, with 10 bases left in between. The CDR3 is made up of 14 amino acids. CDR3 sequence reads: CASSHRVMNTEAFF. CDR3 DNA: TGTGCCAGCAGCCATCGGGTCATGAACACTGAAGCTTTCTTT.

The gene calls are TRBV2 and TRBJ2-5; D not certain. Trimming stripped 4 bases from V and 2 bases from J, with 8 bases between. Germline CDR1 SNHLY, CDR2 FYNNEI. The CDR3 contains 13 residues. CDR3 region: CASSADTQETQYF. The CDR3 DNA follows: TGTGCCAGCAGTGCCGACACTCAAGAGACCCAGTACTTC.

This clone came up a few times. This chain connects TRBV15 to TRBJ2-3; 7 bases agree with TRBD1. V shed 4 bases, J shed 2 bases, and the junction held 6 bases outside the gene matches. CDR1 is LNHNV and CDR2 is YYDKDF in the germline V gene (reference sequence). CDR3 length: 15 residues. CDR3 in amino acids: CATSKGASPTDTQYF. CDR3 sequence (DNA): TGTGCCACCAGCAAGGGGGCCTCCCCCACAGATACGCAGTATTTT.

This clone was recorded a few times. The chain carries TRBV7-2 and TRBJ2-1, with TRBD2 matching over 7 bases. V dropped 5 bases and J dropped 5; count of bases not matched to a gene: 6. The CDR3 contains 14 residues. Germline CDR1 is SGHTA and CDR2 is FQGNSA. The CDR3 loop is CASSPVGTNNEQFF. Written as DNA, the CDR3 is TGTGCCAGCAGCCCGGTCGGGACTAACAATGAGCAGTTCTTC.

The chain joins TRBV6-5 to TRBJ1-2; 11 nucleotides match TRBD1. The CDR3 contains 16 residues. Trimming at V came to 0 bases and at J to 7 bases, leaving 7 bases not matched to a gene. Germline CDR1 is MNHEY and CDR2 is SVGAGI. The chain's CDR3 is CASSYSRTGGARGYTF. CDR3 DNA: TGTGCCAGCAGTTACTCCCGGACAGGGGGCGCGCGTGGCTACACCTTC.

The rearrangement joins TRBV7-9 to TRBJ1-4; 9 bases agree with TRBD1. The V and J ends lost 0 bases and 5 bases, in that order; junction bases with no gene match: 7. The CDR3 loop spans 17 amino acids. Germline CDR1 SEHNR, CDR2 FQNEAQ (reference sequence). The CDR3, as DNA: TGTGCCAGCAGCTTAGCGTGGGACAGGGAGGAAAATGAAAAACTGTTTTTT. Residues: CASSLAWDREENEKLFF.

The chain links TRBV6-1 to TRBJ1-5; 10 bases line up with TRBD1. V lost 2 bases and J lost 5; bases outside the gene matches: 12. Germline V gene sequence: CDR1 MNHNS, CDR2 SASEGT. The length of the CDR3 is 18 residues. CDR3 in DNA: TGTGCCAGCAGTGAATGGGGACAGGGGCTATTACGGCATCAGCCCCAGCATTTT. Amino acids: CASSEWGQGLLRHQPQHF.

V usage is TRBV6-6 and J usage is TRBJ1-5; 9 positions agree with TRBD1. V was pared by 6 bases and J by 4 bases, with 1 base of the junction left unmatched. Germline V gene lookup returns CDR1 MNHNY and CDR2 SVGAGI (reference sequence). This CDR3 contains 13 residues. The CDR3 protein is CASRGQGNQPQHF. The CDR3 DNA is TGTGCCAGCAGAGGACAGGGGAATCAGCCCCAGCATTTT.

The V gene is TRBV19, the J gene TRBJ1-2, with 8 bases lining up with TRBD1. This CDR3 is 14 amino acids long. Germline assignment: CDR1 LNHDA and CDR2 SQIVND (reference sequence). V lost 5 bases to trimming and J lost 2 bases; unmatched junction nucleotides: 4. The CDR3 spells CASSPDRANYGYTF. The CDR3, as DNA: TGTGCCAGTAGTCCGGACAGGGCGAACTATGGCTACACCTTC. Complete variable domain (other parts from reference TRBV19 and TRBJ1-2): DGGITQSPKYLFRKEGQNVTLSCEQNLNHDAMYWYRQDPGQGLRLIYYSQIVNDFQKGDIAEGYSVSREKKESFPLTVTSAQKNPTAFYLCASSPDRANYGYTFGSGTRLTVV.

The chain has TRBV6-6 and TRBJ1-2, with D possibly TRBD1 on 6 matching bases. The CDR3 spans 13 residues. V lost 10 bases and J lost 6, with 18 bases in between. From germline, CDR1 is MNHNY and CDR2 SVGAGI (reference sequence). This CDR3 reads CATPLPTGNGYTF. CDR3 nucleotide sequence: TGTGCCACCCCCCTACCCACAGGGAATGGCTACACCTTC.

This clone was detected a few times. The same CDR3 also results from other DNA sequences found in this sample. The genes are TRBV25-1 and TRBJ2-7, with D tentatively TRBD1 (6 bases). The germline V and J ends were trimmed by 3 bases and 5 bases, with 11 bases remaining between them. Germline CDR1 and CDR2: MGHDK and SYGVNS. The CDR3 contains 13 residues. The DNA of the CDR3 is TGTGCCAGCAGTGAGCCAGGGGCCCACGAGCAGTACTTC. Amino acids: CASSEPGAHEQYF.

The chain employs TRBV9 and TRBJ2-2; 7 bases align to TRBD2. The V and J ends lost 3 bases and 3 bases, in that order; junction bases with no gene match: 5. Germline V CDR1 and CDR2: SGDLS, YYNGEE. The length of the CDR3 is 15 residues. This CDR3 reads CASSASGFHTGELFF. The CDR3 region has the DNA TGTGCCAGCAGCGCTAGCGGTTTTCACACCGGGGAGCTGTTTTTT.

This clone is a singleton in its sample. The CDR3 here is CASSLDYNSFNEKLFF. The CDR3 coding sequence is TGTGCCAGCAGCTTAGATTACAACAGTTTTAATGAAAAACTGTTTTTT. The chain employs TRBV11-3 and TRBJ1-4, with unresolved D. Trimming shortened V by 0 bases and J by 4 bases, and 12 bases separated the two germline ends. The germline CDR1 and CDR2 sequences are SGHNT and YENEEA. The CDR3 runs to 16 residues.

The V call is TRBV30, the J call TRBJ2-1; 13 bases align to TRBD2. Looked up from germline, CDR1 is GTSNPN and CDR2 is SVGIG (reference sequence). The CDR3 is 15 amino acids. V lost 1 base and J lost 8; bases outside the gene matches: 5. CDR3 sequence reads: CAWSGTSGGRDEQFF. In DNA, the CDR3 is TGTGCCTGGAGTGGGACTAGCGGGGGAAGGGATGAGCAGTTCTTC.

The CDR3: CASSETSDSSYEQYF. In DNA, the CDR3 is TGCGCCAGCAGTGAGACTTCGGACAGCTCCTACGAGCAGTACTTC. The V gene is TRBV10-1, the J gene TRBJ2-7; D perhaps matches TRBD1 (6 bases). Germline V gene data show CDR1 as WNHNN and CDR2 as SYGVQD (reference sequence). The CDR3 totals 15 residues. Trimming removed 2 bases from V and 0 bases from J, with 11 bases in between.